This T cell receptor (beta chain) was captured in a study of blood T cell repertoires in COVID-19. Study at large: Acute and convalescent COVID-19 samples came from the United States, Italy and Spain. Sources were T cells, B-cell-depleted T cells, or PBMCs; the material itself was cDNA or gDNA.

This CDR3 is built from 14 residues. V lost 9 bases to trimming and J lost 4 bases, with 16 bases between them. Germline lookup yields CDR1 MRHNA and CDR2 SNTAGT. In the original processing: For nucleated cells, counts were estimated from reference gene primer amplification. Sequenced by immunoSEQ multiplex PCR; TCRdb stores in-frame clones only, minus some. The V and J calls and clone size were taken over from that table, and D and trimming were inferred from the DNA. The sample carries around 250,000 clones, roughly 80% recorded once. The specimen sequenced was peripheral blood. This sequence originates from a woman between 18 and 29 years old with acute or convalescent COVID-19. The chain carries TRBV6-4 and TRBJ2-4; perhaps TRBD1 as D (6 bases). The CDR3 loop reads CASPGRQVKNIQYF. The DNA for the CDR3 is TGTGCCAGTCCTGGGAGACAGGTTAAAAACATTCAGTACTTC.